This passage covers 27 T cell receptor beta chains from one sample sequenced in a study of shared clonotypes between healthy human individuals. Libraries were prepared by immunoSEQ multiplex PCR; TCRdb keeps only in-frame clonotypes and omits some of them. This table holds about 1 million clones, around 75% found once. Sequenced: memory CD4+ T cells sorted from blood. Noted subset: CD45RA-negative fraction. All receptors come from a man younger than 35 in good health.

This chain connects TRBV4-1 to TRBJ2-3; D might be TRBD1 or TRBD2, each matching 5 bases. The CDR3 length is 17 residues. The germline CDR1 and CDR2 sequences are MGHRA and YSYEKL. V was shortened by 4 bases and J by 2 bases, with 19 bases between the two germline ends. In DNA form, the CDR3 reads TGCGCCAGCAGCCCCACCGGGGCGGTCCTTTCCACAGATACGCAGTATTTT. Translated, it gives CASSPTGAVLSTDTQYF.

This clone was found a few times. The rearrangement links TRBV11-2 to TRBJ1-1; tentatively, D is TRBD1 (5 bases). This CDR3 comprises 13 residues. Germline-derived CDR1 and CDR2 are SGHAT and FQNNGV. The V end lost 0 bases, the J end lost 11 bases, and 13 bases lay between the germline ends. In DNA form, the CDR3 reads TGTGCCAGCAGCTTAGATACGGGGACGTCTGCTTTCTTT. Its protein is CASSLDTGTSAFF. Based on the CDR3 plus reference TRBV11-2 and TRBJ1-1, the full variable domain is EAGVAQSPRYKIIEKRQSVAFWCNPISGHATLYWYQQILGQGPKLLIQFQNNGVVDDSQLPKDRFSAERLKGVDSTLKIQPAKLEDSAVYLCASSLDTGTSAFFGQGTRLTVV.

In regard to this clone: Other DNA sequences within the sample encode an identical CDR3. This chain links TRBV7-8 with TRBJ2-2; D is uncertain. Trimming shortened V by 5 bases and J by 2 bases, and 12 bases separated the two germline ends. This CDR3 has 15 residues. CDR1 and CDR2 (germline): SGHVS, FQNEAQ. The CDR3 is CASSPRASNTGELFF. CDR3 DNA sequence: TGTGCCAGCAGCCCGCGAGCCAGTAACACCGGGGAGCTGTTTTTT.

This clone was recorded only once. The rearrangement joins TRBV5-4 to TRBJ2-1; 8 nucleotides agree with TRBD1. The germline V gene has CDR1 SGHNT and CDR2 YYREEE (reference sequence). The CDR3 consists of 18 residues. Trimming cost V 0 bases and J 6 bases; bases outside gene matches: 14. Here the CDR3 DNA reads TGTGCCAGCAGCTTGGCCTGGCCCTCAGAGACAGGGGTCAATGAGCAGTTCTTC. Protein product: CASSLAWPSETGVNEQFF.

As DNA, the CDR3 is TGTGCCAGCGCCTTTAGCGGGAGGGGAGATACGCAGTATTTT. Its protein product is CASAFSGRGDTQYF. This chain uses TRBV2 with TRBJ2-3, with 11 nucleotides matching TRBD2. J lost 5 bases, V lost 8 bases, and 6 bases had no gene match. CDR1 is SNHLY, CDR2 FYNNEI, per germline. This CDR3 spans 14 amino acids.

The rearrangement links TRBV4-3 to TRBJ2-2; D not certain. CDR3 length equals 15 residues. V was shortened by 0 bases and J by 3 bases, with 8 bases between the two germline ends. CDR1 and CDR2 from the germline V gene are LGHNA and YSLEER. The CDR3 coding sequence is TGCGCCAGCAGCCAAGAGGGCTTGTACACCGGGGAGCTGTTTTTT. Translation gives CASSQEGLYTGELFF.

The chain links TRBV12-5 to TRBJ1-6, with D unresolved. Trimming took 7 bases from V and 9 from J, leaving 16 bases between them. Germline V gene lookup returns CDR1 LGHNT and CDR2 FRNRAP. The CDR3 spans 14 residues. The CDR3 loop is CASAPSGRVSPLHF. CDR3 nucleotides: TGTGCTAGTGCCCCGTCGGGAAGGGTTTCACCCCTCCACTTT.

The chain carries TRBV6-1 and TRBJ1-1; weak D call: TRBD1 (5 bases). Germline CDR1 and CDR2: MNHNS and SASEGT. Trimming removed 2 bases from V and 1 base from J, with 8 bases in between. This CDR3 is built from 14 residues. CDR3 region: CASSEQGWNTEAFF. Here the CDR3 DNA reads TGTGCCAGCAGTGAACAGGGCTGGAACACTGAAGCTTTCTTT.

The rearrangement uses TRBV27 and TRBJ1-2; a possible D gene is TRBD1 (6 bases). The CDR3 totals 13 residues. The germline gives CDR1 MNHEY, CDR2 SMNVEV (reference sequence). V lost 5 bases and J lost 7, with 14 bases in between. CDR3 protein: CASSGRGRAGYTF. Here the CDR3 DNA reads TGTGCCAGCAGTGGCAGGGGAAGGGCTGGCTACACCTTC.

CDR3 DNA sequence: TGTGCCAGCAGTGTACTTTCGACGAACCCCTACGAGCAGTACTTC. It translates to CASSVLSTNPYEQYF. The rearrangement joins TRBV2 to TRBJ2-7; D is ambiguous. Germline CDR1 is SNHLY and CDR2 is FYNNEI. The CDR3 contains 15 residues. With 4 bases removed from V and 2 bases from J, the gap between germline ends came to 15 bases.

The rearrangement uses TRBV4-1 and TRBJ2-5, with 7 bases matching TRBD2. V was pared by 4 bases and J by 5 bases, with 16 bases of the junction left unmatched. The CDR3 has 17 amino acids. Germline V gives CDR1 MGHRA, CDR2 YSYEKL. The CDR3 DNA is TGCGCCAGCAGCCTAGGATCGGCGGCGGGGGATGTGGAGACCCAGTACTTC. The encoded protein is CASSLGSAAGDVETQYF.

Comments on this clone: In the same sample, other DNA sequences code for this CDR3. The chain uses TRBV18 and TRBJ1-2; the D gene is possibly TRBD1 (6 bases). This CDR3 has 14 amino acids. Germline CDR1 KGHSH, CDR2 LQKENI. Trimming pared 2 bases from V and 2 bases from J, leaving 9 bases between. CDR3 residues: CASSPGRGNYGYTF. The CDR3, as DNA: TGTGCCAGCTCACCAGGCAGGGGCAACTATGGCTACACCTTC. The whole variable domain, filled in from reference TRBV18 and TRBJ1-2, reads NAGVMQNPRHLVRRRGQEARLRCSPMKGHSHVYWYRQLPEEGLKFMVYLQKENIIDESGMPKERFSAEFPKEGPSILRIQQVVRGDSAAYFCASSPGRGNYGYTFGSGTRLTVV.

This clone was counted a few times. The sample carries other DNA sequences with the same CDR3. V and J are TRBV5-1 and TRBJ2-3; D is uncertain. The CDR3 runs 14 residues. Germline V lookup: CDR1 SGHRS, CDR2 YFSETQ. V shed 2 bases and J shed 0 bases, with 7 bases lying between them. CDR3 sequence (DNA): TGCGCCAGCAGCTTCTCAGACAGCACAGATACGCAGTATTTT. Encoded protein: CASSFSDSTDTQYF.

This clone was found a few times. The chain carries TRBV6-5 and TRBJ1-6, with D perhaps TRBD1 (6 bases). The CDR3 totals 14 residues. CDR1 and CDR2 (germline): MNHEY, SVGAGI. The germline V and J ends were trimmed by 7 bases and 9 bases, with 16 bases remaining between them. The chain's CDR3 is CASTDTGTGSPLHF. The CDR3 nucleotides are TGTGCCAGCACCGACACAGGGACTGGTTCACCCCTCCACTTT.

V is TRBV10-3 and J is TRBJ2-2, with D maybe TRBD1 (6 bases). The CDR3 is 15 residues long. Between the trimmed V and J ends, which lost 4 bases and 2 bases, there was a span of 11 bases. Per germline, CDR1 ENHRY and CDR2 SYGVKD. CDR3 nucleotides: TGTGCCATCAGTGCAGGGGACCCTAACACCGGGGAGCTGTTTTTT. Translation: CAISAGDPNTGELFF.

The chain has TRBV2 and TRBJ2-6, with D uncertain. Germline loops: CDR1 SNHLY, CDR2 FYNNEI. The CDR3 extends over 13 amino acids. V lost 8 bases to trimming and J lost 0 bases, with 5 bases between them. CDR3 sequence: CASALSGANVLTF. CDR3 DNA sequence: TGTGCCAGCGCCCTCTCTGGGGCCAACGTCCTGACTTTC.

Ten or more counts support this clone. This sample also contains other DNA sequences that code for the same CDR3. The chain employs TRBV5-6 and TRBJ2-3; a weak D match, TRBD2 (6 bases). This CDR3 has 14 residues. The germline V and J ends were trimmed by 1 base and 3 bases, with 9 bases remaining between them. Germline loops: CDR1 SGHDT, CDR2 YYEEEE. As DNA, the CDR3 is TGTGCCAGCAGCTTGTATGGGGGGACAGATACGCAGTATTTT. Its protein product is CASSLYGGTDTQYF.

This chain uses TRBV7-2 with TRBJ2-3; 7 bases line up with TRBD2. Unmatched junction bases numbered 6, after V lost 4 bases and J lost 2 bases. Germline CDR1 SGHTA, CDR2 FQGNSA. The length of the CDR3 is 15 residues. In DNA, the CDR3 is TGTGCCAGCAGCTCTAGCGGACTGAACACAGATACGCAGTATTTT. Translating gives CASSSSGLNTDTQYF.

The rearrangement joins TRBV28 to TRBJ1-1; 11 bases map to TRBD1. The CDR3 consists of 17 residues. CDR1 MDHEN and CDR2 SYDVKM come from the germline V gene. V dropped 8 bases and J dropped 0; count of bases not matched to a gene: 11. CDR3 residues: CASPPSGTGGMNTEAFF. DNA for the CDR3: TGTGCCAGCCCTCCCTCCGGGACAGGGGGGATGAACACTGAAGCTTTCTTT.

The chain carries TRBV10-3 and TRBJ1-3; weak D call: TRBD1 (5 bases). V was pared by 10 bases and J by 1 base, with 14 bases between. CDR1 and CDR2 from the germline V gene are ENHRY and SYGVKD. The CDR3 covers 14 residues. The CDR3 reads CATVQEGSGNTIYF. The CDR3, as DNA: TGTGCCACCGTTCAGGAGGGGTCTGGAAACACCATATATTTT.

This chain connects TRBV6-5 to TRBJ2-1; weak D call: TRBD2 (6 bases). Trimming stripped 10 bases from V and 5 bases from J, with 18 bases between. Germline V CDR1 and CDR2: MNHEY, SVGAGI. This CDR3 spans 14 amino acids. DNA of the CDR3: TGTGCCACCCAACCACTGGGACTTCACAATGAGCAGTTCTTC. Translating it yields CATQPLGLHNEQFF.

The CDR3 coding sequence is TGTGCCAGCAGCCCCGCGCGTATGAGAACTGAAGCTTTCTTT. Translating gives CASSPARMRTEAFF. This chain links TRBV5-6 with TRBJ1-1; the D is unclear. Germline CDR1 SGHDT, CDR2 YYEEEE. CDR3 size: 14 residues. V was clipped by 4 bases and J by 5 bases, with 15 bases between them. The variable domain in full, completed from reference TRBV5-6 and TRBJ1-1, reads DAGVTQSPTHLIKTRGQQVTLRCSPKSGHDTVSWYQQALGQGPQFIFQYYEEEERQRGNFPDRFSGHQFPNYSSELNVNALLLGDSALYLCASSPARMRTEAFFGQGTRLTVV.

Written as DNA, the CDR3 is TGTGCCAGCAGAAGAGACAGGGCTACAGATACGCAGTATTTT. Protein sequence: CASRRDRATDTQYF. The chain couples TRBV27 to TRBJ2-3; the match to TRBD1 covers 7 bases. Looked up from germline, CDR1 is MNHEY and CDR2 is SMNVEV (reference sequence). V trimming: 6 bases; J trimming: 3 bases; junction bases outside the gene matches: 6. This CDR3 comprises 14 residues.

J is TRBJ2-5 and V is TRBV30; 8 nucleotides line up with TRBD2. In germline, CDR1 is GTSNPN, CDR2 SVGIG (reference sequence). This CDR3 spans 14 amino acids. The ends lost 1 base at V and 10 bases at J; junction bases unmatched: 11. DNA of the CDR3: TGTGCCTGGAGTGGGACGGAGGGCCGGGGGGGCCAGTACTTC. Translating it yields CAWSGTEGRGGQYF.

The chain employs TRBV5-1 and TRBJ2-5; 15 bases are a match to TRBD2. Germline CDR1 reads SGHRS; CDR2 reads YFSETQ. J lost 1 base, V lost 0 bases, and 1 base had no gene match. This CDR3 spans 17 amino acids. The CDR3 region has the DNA TGCGCCAGCAGCTTGGTGGGACTAGCGGGGGGCCAAGAGACCCAGTACTTC. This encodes CASSLVGLAGGQETQYF. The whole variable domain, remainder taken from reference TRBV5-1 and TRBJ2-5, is KAGVTQTPRYLIKTRGQQVTLSCSPISGHRSVSWYQQTPGQGLQFLFEYFSETQRNKGNFPGRFSGRQFSNSRSEMNVSTLELGDSALYLCASSLVGLAGGQETQYFGPGTRLLVL.

CDR3 DNA sequence: TGTGCCAGCAGGCAGGGACAGCGAAATGAAAAACTGTTTTTT. Protein: CASRQGQRNEKLFF. The chain couples TRBV6-5 to TRBJ1-4; the match to TRBD1 covers 7 bases. This CDR3 region has 14 residues. Germline V gene lookup returns CDR1 MNHEY and CDR2 SVGAGI. Trimming removed 6 bases from V and 5 bases from J; junction bases left unmatched: 6.

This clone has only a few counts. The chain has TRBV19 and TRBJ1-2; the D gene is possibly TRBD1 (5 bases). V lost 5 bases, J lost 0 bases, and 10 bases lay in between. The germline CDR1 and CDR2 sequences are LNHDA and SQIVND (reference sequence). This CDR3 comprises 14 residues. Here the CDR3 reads CASSFGQANYGYTF. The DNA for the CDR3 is TGTGCCAGTAGTTTCGGACAAGCTAACTATGGCTACACCTTC. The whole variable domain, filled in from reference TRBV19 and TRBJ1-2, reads DGGITQSPKYLFRKEGQNVTLSCEQNLNHDAMYWYRQDPGQGLRLIYYSQIVNDFQKGDIAEGYSVSREKKESFPLTVTSAQKNPTAFYLCASSFGQANYGYTFGSGTRLTVV.